These 9 T cell receptor beta chains were all obtained from the same sample, sequenced in a study of CD8 T cells in Susac syndrome. RNA, at 0.5 to 1 ug, was reverse transcribed with random hexamers. TCRdb processed the immunoSEQ multiplex PCR reads anew with MiXCR; each CDR3 protein has one entry. Of about 290,000 distinct CDR3 sequences listed, approximately 85% are singletons. Sample: CD8+ T cells from PBMCs. The receptor set was obtained from a human donor with multiple sclerosis.

The J gene is TRBJ2-1, the V gene TRBV7-2, with D possibly being TRBD2 (6 bases). The CDR3 is made up of 15 amino acids. V was shortened by 1 base and J by 2 bases, with 9 bases between the two germline ends. Germline CDR1 reads SGHTA; CDR2 reads FQGNSA. CDR3 in amino acids: CASSLGREPYNEQFF. In DNA form, the CDR3 reads TGTGCCAGCAGCTTAGGACGGGAGCCCTACAATGAGCAGTTCTTC.

This chain connects TRBV29-1 to TRBJ2-2; TRBD2 agrees at 7 bases. CDR1 is SQVTM, CDR2 ANQGSEA, per germline. The CDR3 contains 14 residues. The trim removed 6 bases at V and 1 base at J, leaving 5 bases unmatched. Written as DNA, the CDR3 is TGCAGCGTCGGGGGAGGGTGGAACACCGGGGAGCTGTTTTTT. Encoded protein: CSVGGGWNTGELFF.

This clonotype was picked up a small number of times. This chain joins TRBV4-1 and TRBJ2-1, with 7 positions matching TRBD2. V trimming: 1 base; J trimming: 4 bases; junction bases outside the gene matches: 7. Germline V gene sequence: CDR1 MGHRA, CDR2 YSYEKL. The CDR3 runs 16 residues. The CDR3 spells CASSQVRLAVYNEQFF. DNA of the CDR3: TGCGCCAGCAGCCAAGTCAGGCTAGCGGTTTACAATGAGCAGTTCTTC.

The chain links TRBV28 to TRBJ1-5, with D hard to call. Germline V lookup: CDR1 MDHEN, CDR2 SYDVKM. The ends were cut back, 3 bases at V and 9 bases at J, with 3 bases in the middle. This CDR3 is 10 amino acids long. The CDR3 sequence: CASSLAPQHF. CDR3 sequence (DNA): TGTGCCAGCAGTTTGGCGCCCCAGCATTTT. Complete variable domain (other parts from reference TRBV28 and TRBJ1-5): DVKVTQSSRYLVKRTGEKVFLECVQDMDHENMFWYRQDPGLGLRLIYFSYDVKMKEKGDIPEGYSVSREKKERFSLILESASTNQTSMYLCASSLAPQHFGDGTRLSIL.

The chain links TRBV19 to TRBJ2-7; 7 positions match TRBD2. There are 14 residues in the CDR3. Germline assignment: CDR1 LNHDA and CDR2 SQIVND (reference sequence). Trimming cost V 4 bases and J 5 bases; bases outside gene matches: 8. Here the CDR3 reads CASSNPGGVDEQYF. In nucleotides, the CDR3 is TGTGCCAGTAGTAACCCGGGAGGAGTCGACGAGCAGTACTTC.

The V call is TRBV27, the J call TRBJ2-2, with TRBD2 matching over 7 bases. The germline V gene encodes CDR1 MNHEY and CDR2 SMNVEV (reference sequence). This CDR3 comprises 15 residues. V shed 5 bases and J 5 bases; nucleotides not matched to a gene: 8. This chain's CDR3 is CASSMLAEKTGELFF. The CDR3 region has the DNA TGTGCCAGCAGTATGCTAGCGGAAAAGACCGGGGAGCTGTTTTTT.

This clonotype appeared a few times. This rearrangement joins TRBV9 to TRBJ2-7; 7 nucleotides align to TRBD1. This CDR3 has 15 amino acids. After removal of 0 bases from V and 2 bases from J, the junction contained 5 bases not matched to a gene. CDR1 and CDR2 from the germline V gene are SGDLS and YYNGEE. The CDR3 sequence: CASSVGGQGAYEQYF. The DNA for the CDR3 is TGTGCCAGCAGCGTAGGGGGCCAGGGGGCCTACGAGCAGTACTTC.

This chain links TRBV4-3 with TRBJ2-1, with 9 bases fitting TRBD2. Trimming at V came to 0 bases and at J to 4 bases, leaving 13 bases not matched to a gene. Germline loops: CDR1 LGHNA, CDR2 YSLEER. There are 19 residues in the CDR3. CDR3 in DNA: TGCGCCAGCAGCCAAGATGGCCGGCCTAGCGGGGATAATTACAATGAGCAGTTCTTC. Protein sequence: CASSQDGRPSGDNYNEQFF.

This clonotype came up a few times. The genes are TRBV6-5 and TRBJ1-1; D uncertain. The germline V gene has CDR1 MNHEY and CDR2 SVGAGI. CDR3 length: 16 amino acids. V dropped 0 bases and J dropped 1 base, with 12 bases sitting between them. The DNA of the CDR3 is TGTGCCAGCAGTTACTCTCCGGGCTCAGCGAACACTGAAGCTTTCTTT. The encoded protein is CASSYSPGSANTEAFF.